This record covers a single T cell receptor beta chain. Its antigen is unknown. PCR employed 60 Vbeta and 13 Jbeta primers. Sequencing was performed with immunoSEQ multiplex PCR; in TCRdb, only in-frame clones are kept and a portion is missing. The sample totals about 190,000 clones; its top ten clones hold 6.5%. The data are from a study of cytomegalovirus exposure and HLA in healthy donors. Points from the study as a whole: TCR beta chains associated with HLA were, in a later analysis, more clonally expanded than equally common others. Analyzed later, most CMV-associated TCR beta chains appeared HLA-restricted.

Trimming stripped 4 bases from V and 1 base from J, with 8 bases between. The germline CDR1 and CDR2 sequences are SGHRS and YFSETQ. The CDR3 length is 13 residues. Sequenced material: PBMCs. The sequence was obtained from a man aged 25 to 40 in good health and CMV-seronegative. V is TRBV5-1 and J is TRBJ1-1, with D maybe TRBD1 (5 bases). This chain's CDR3 is CASSTQGNTEAFF. The CDR3 bases are TGCGCCAGCAGCACCCAGGGGAACACTGAAGCTTTCTTT.